This T cell receptor (beta chain) was profiled in a study of Ad26.COV2.S vaccination and SARS-CoV-2 variants. Notes on the study in general: It was reported that spike-specific CD8+ and CD4+ T cell responses were substantially broad after vaccination.

Profiling relied on immunoSEQ multiplex PCR, and the TCRdb table lists in-frame clones only, not all of them. The repertoire holds a few hundred thousand clones, with around 89% as singletons. Germline assignment: CDR1 GTSNPN and CDR2 SVGIG (reference sequence). The CDR3 consists of 14 residues. With V trimmed by 6 bases and J by 7 bases, 12 bases remained unmatched. To note about this clone: The target antigen is unknown.

Treatment indicated: around 19 received Ad26.COV2.S at low or high dose, single or two shots; roughly five received placebo; per-sample allocation not given. Repertoires come from day 63 after the first vaccine or placebo injection. The sequence came from a person aged 18-60 years who received the Ad26.COV2.S COVID-19 vaccine or a placebo. The chain carries TRBV30 and TRBJ2-5; 9 bases fit TRBD2. The sequencing here drew on peripheral blood, taken in a trial of Ad26.COV2.S vaccine versus placebo. The chain's CDR3 is CACIPRGGPGTQYF. The CDR3 nucleotides read TGTGCCTGCATTCCGCGGGGGGGGCCGGGGACCCAGTACTTC. The whole variable domain, filled in from reference TRBV30 and TRBJ2-5, reads SQTIHQWPATLVQPVGSPLSLECTVEGTSNPNLYWYRQAAGRGLQLLFYSVGIGQISSEVPQNLSASRPQDRQFILSSKKLLLSDSGFYLCACIPRGGPGTQYFGPGTRLLVL.